One sample yielded the 14 T cell receptor beta chains listed below, sequenced in a study of CD8 T cells in Susac syndrome. Random hexamers were used to reverse transcribe the RNA input (about 0.5 to 1 ug). Each CDR3 protein is one row after TCRdb ran MiXCR on the immunoSEQ multiplex PCR reads. The table records 65,000 to 85,000 distinct CDR3 sequences, over 85% of them present only once. The sequenced sample was CD8+ T cells from PBMCs. The source is a human donor with Susac syndrome.

V is TRBV4-3 and J is TRBJ2-3, with a weak D call TRBD1 (6 bases). V was trimmed by 2 bases and J by 4 bases, leaving 13 bases between them. The CDR3 consists of 15 residues. Germline V CDR1 and CDR2: LGHNA, YSLEER. CDR3 protein: CASSQWEWGPDTQYF. As DNA, the CDR3 is TGCGCCAGCAGCCAATGGGAGTGGGGGCCAGATACGCAGTATTTT.

V gene TRBV30 combines with J gene TRBJ2-5; 8 nucleotides align to TRBD2. The CDR3 consists of 15 residues. V trimming: 3 bases; J trimming: 1 base; junction bases outside the gene matches: 7. Per the germline V gene, CDR1 is GTSNPN and CDR2 is SVGIG (reference sequence). CDR3 residues: CAWRKLAGRQETQYF. The CDR3 DNA follows: TGTGCCTGGAGGAAGTTAGCGGGGCGCCAAGAGACCCAGTACTTC.

The chain couples TRBV30 to TRBJ1-5; D not certain. The germline V gene encodes CDR1 GTSNPN and CDR2 SVGIG (reference sequence). Trimming shortened V by 1 base and J by 1 base, and 8 bases separated the two germline ends. CDR3 size: 14 residues. DNA for the CDR3: TGTGCCTGGAGTGGAGGGTTGAGCAATCAGCCCCAGCATTTT. As protein: CAWSGGLSNQPQHF.

CDR3 residues: CASSLSTPNTGELFF. Written as DNA, the CDR3 is TGCGCCAGCAGCTTGTCCACCCCGAACACCGGGGAGCTGTTTTTT. The J gene is TRBJ2-2, the V gene TRBV5-1; D remains ambiguous. Germline V gene sequence: CDR1 SGHRS, CDR2 YFSETQ. The CDR3 runs to 15 residues. The V end was cut by 1 base, the J end by 0 bases, with 7 bases between.

The chain couples TRBV19 to TRBJ2-3; TRBD2 matches at 8 bases. The germline CDR1 and CDR2 sequences are LNHDA and SQIVND (reference sequence). The V and J ends lost 9 bases and 5 bases, in that order; junction bases with no gene match: 13. CDR3 size: 15 residues. CDR3 amino acids: CASTGGPFSVDTQYF. The CDR3 bases are TGTGCCAGCACGGGGGGGCCCTTTTCCGTAGATACGCAGTATTTT.

The chain links TRBV27 to TRBJ2-7; D may be TRBD1 (5 bases). The CDR3 runs to 16 residues. Germline V gives CDR1 MNHEY, CDR2 SMNVEV (reference sequence). Trimming pared 5 bases from V and 0 bases from J, leaving 17 bases between. The CDR3 reads CASSPSLGDSSYEQYF. The CDR3 DNA follows: TGTGCCAGCAGTCCCTCGTTAGGCGACAGCTCCTACGAGCAGTACTTC.

The J gene is TRBJ2-3, the V gene TRBV3-1; TRBD2 matches 8 bases. Germline CDR1 is LGHDT and CDR2 is YNNKEL (reference sequence). Unmatched junction bases numbered 3, after V lost 4 bases and J lost 3 bases. The CDR3 contains 14 residues. This chain's CDR3 is CASSPRLATDTQYF. The CDR3 region has the DNA TGTGCCAGCAGCCCCAGACTAGCGACAGATACGCAGTATTTT.

The V gene is TRBV7-9, the J gene TRBJ2-2, with D tentatively TRBD1 (5 bases). CDR1 is SEHNR and CDR2 is FQNEAQ in the germline V gene (reference sequence). The V end lost 3 bases, the J end lost 5 bases, and 10 bases lay between the germline ends. The CDR3 is 14 amino acids. CDR3 coding DNA: TGTGCCAGCAGCTTGCAGGGTCGTACCGGGGAGCTGTTTTTT. It yields the protein CASSLQGRTGELFF.

This chain uses TRBV5-1 with TRBJ2-2, with D perhaps given as TRBD1 or TRBD2 (5 bases each). The ends were cut back, 6 bases at V and 4 bases at J, with 19 bases in the middle. Germline loops: CDR1 SGHRS, CDR2 YFSETQ. The CDR3 has 16 residues. CDR3 sequence: CASTNPTGLRTGELFF. CDR3 sequence (DNA): TGCGCCAGCACCAACCCTACAGGACTCCGCACCGGGGAGCTGTTTTTT.

In its sample, this clonotype was seen a few times. CDR3: CASSAGTGDYEQYF. For the CDR3, the DNA is TGTGCCAGCAGCGCCGGGACTGGAGACTACGAGCAGTACTTC. J is TRBJ2-7 and V is TRBV9, with a weak D call TRBD2 (6 bases). Germline V gives CDR1 SGDLS, CDR2 YYNGEE. The CDR3 runs 14 residues. The ends were cut back, 3 bases at V and 3 bases at J, with 13 bases in the middle.

J is TRBJ2-5 and V is TRBV19; a weak D match, TRBD1 (6 bases). The V end lost 5 bases, the J end lost 4 bases, and 8 bases lay between the germline ends. Germline-derived CDR1 and CDR2 are LNHDA and SQIVND (reference sequence). The CDR3 is 12 residues long. CDR3 nucleotides: TGTGCCAGTAGTTTCAGGGGAGAGACCCAGTACTTC. Its protein product is CASSFRGETQYF. Drawing the rest from reference TRBV19 and TRBJ2-5, the complete variable domain is DGGITQSPKYLFRKEGQNVTLSCEQNLNHDAMYWYRQDPGQGLRLIYYSQIVNDFQKGDIAEGYSVSREKKESFPLTVTSAQKNPTAFYLCASSFRGETQYFGPGTRLLVL.

The rearrangement uses TRBV4-3 and TRBJ2-3; 8 nucleotides match TRBD1. V shed 0 bases, J shed 6 bases, and the junction held 8 bases outside the gene matches. The CDR3 loop spans 16 amino acids. Germline V gives CDR1 LGHNA, CDR2 YSLEER. The CDR3 sequence: CASSQDYQGAPDTQYF. The CDR3 DNA follows: TGCGCCAGCAGCCAAGATTACCAGGGGGCCCCGGATACGCAGTATTTT.

The chain joins TRBV7-9 to TRBJ2-5; D possibly matches TRBD1 or TRBD2 (5 bases each). This CDR3 is built from 14 residues. Trimming cost V 5 bases and J 5 bases, with 15 bases left between them. The V gene's germline CDR1 is SEHNR and CDR2 FQNEAQ (reference sequence). The chain's CDR3 is CASSHTGQGETQYF. The CDR3 DNA is TGTGCCAGCAGCCATACGGGGCAGGGTGAGACCCAGTACTTC. The full variable domain, rest sourced from reference TRBV7-9 and TRBJ2-5, is DTGVSQNPRHKITKRGQNVTFRCDPISEHNRLYWYRQTLGQGPEFLTYFQNEAQLEKSRLLSDRFSAERPKGSFSTLEIQRTEQGDSAMYLCASSHTGQGETQYFGPGTRLLVL.

V is TRBV6-2 or TRBV6-3 and J is TRBJ2-2; 8 bases map to TRBD2. The CDR3 is 17 amino acids. From germline, CDR1 is MNHEY and CDR2 SVGEGT. J gave up 4 bases and V 2 bases, and 9 bases lay outside the gene matches. In nucleotides, the CDR3 is TGTGCCAGCAGTTACCCGTTTGGTAGCGGGACCACCGGGGAGCTGTTTTTT. Its translation: CASSYPFGSGTTGELFF.